This T cell receptor beta chain is drawn from a study of cytomegalovirus exposure and HLA in healthy donors. About the study: Out of 180 million or so T cells, an earlier analysis found some 120 million unique TCR beta sequences in total.

This clone has a single count. What it binds is not known. The PCR made use of 60 Vbeta and 13 Jbeta primers. Clones were read by immunoSEQ multiplex PCR, and TCRdb kept only the in-frame ones, dropping some. Among under 150,000 clones listed, roughly 78% were seen once. Findings of the study overall: HLA alleles showed associations with 16,951 TCR beta sequences in a later analysis, at a 0.05 false discovery rate. Donors belonging to an Asian-associated ancestry cluster reportedly showed fewer N-insertions in productive TCRs than the approximately 670-donor mean, according to what a later analysis found. For presence/absence analyses, sequencing depth was assumed to be roughly uniform across donors.

Trimming left V 2 bases short and J 5 bases short, with 3 bases between. Germline V gene sequence: CDR1 DFQATT, CDR2 SNEGSKA (reference sequence). The CDR3 extends over 10 amino acids. The receptor's source is a male donor in good health and CMV-seronegative. The sequencing input was PBMCs. The genes are TRBV20-1 and TRBJ1-2; D not certain. The CDR3 loop is CSARSYGYTF. The CDR3 DNA reads TGCAGTGCTAGATCGTATGGCTACACCTTC.